The 13 T cell receptor beta chains in this list originate from one sample, sequenced in a study of T cells after yellow fever vaccination. TCRdb passed the 5' RACE reads through MiXCR, listing each CDR3 protein once. The sample consists of 150,000 to 200,000 distinct CDR3 sequences, around 9.3% of them appearing once. Sequenced here: CD8+ T cells sorted from PBMCs, sampled 45 days after the yellow fever booster vaccination. All receptors derive from a man between 18 and 29 years old who received the YFV17D yellow fever vaccine.

This clonotype showed up just a few times. This chain connects TRBV7-8 to TRBJ2-4; 8 bases fit TRBD2. V was pared by 5 bases and J by 0 bases, with 15 bases of the junction left unmatched. This CDR3 contains 19 residues. Germline V CDR1 and CDR2: SGHVS, FQNEAQ. This chain's CDR3 is CASSARGGRTPLAKNIQYF. CDR3 nucleotides: TGTGCCAGCAGCGCCCGGGGGGGTCGAACGCCTCTAGCCAAAAACATTCAGTACTTC.

This clonotype was seen at least ten times. The V and J genes are TRBV29-1 and TRBJ2-7; D call uncertain. This CDR3 contains 12 residues. V was pared by 2 bases and J by 3 bases, with 8 bases between. CDR1 and CDR2 (germline): SQVTM, ANQGSEA. CDR3 sequence reads: CSVEMADYEQYF. DNA for the CDR3: TGCAGCGTTGAAATGGCAGACTACGAGCAGTACTTC.

The chain links TRBV5-4 to TRBJ2-7, with D possibly being TRBD1 or TRBD2 (6 bases each). The CDR3 sequence is 13 residues long. Trimming removed 2 bases at V and 7 bases at J, with 13 bases between. From germline, CDR1 is SGHNT and CDR2 YYREEE (reference sequence). This CDR3 is CASSFGGSGEQYV. In DNA form, the CDR3 reads TGTGCCAGCAGCTTCGGGGGCTCGGGAGAGCAGTACGTC.

This clonotype occurred a few times. The chain recombines TRBV7-9 with TRBJ2-2; D is tentatively TRBD1 or TRBD2 (5 bases each). Germline V gives CDR1 SEHNR, CDR2 FQNEAQ (reference sequence). V lost 5 bases to trimming and J lost 3 bases, with 13 bases between them. The CDR3 has 15 residues. The CDR3 here is CASSPVGVYTGELFF. The CDR3 nucleotides read TGTGCCAGCAGCCCGGTGGGGGTTTACACCGGGGAGCTGTTTTTT.

In its sample, this clonotype was seen a few times. This sequence joins TRBV5-4 and TRBJ2-3; TRBD2 aligns across 7 bases. Trimming cost V 4 bases and J 1 base; bases outside gene matches: 6. The CDR3 runs to 15 residues. Germline-derived CDR1 and CDR2 are SGHNT and YYREEE (reference sequence). Here the CDR3 reads CASSAGVRGTDTQYF. The CDR3, as DNA: TGTGCCAGCAGCGCGGGGGTGAGGGGCACAGATACGCAGTATTTT.

The CDR3 coding sequence is TGTGCCAGCAGCTTATCTCTGGGGGACACTGAAGCTTTCTTT. It is translated as CASSLSLGDTEAFF. V gene TRBV7-9 combines with J gene TRBJ1-1; weak D call: TRBD1 (5 bases). CDR1 is SEHNR, CDR2 FQNEAQ, per germline (reference sequence). V was trimmed by 2 bases and J by 3 bases, leaving 10 bases between them. This CDR3 spans 14 amino acids.

This clonotype was seen more than once but under ten times. The J gene is TRBJ2-4, the V gene TRBV5-6; either TRBD1 or TRBD2 may fit D (6 bases each). V was clipped by 2 bases and J by 0 bases, with 12 bases between them. The CDR3 loop spans 16 amino acids. Per the germline V gene, CDR1 is SGHDT and CDR2 is YYEEEE. The CDR3 DNA is TGTGCCAGCAGCTTAGTACAGGGACTAGCCAAAAACATTCAGTACTTC. This codes for CASSLVQGLAKNIQYF. The entire variable domain, with the rest obtained from reference TRBV5-6 and TRBJ2-4, is as follows: DAGVTQSPTHLIKTRGQQVTLRCSPKSGHDTVSWYQQALGQGPQFIFQYYEEEERQRGNFPDRFSGHQFPNYSSELNVNALLLGDSALYLCASSLVQGLAKNIQYFGAGTRLSVL.

This clonotype has just a few counts. The gene calls are TRBV5-4 and TRBJ2-5; TRBD2 might be the D (6 bases). This CDR3 region has 15 residues. The germline CDR1 and CDR2 sequences are SGHNT and YYREEE (reference sequence). Trimming took off 1 base at V and 2 bases at J, with 12 bases between the two ends. The chain's CDR3 is CASSLRGAGQETQYF. In nucleotides, the CDR3 is TGTGCCAGCAGCTTGAGAGGCGCGGGGCAAGAGACCCAGTACTTC. Together with reference TRBV5-4 and TRBJ2-5, the CDR3 gives the full variable domain: ETGVTQSPTHLIKTRGQQVTLRCSSQSGHNTVSWYQQALGQGPQFIFQYYREEENGRGNFPPRFSGLQFPNYSSELNVNALELDDSALYLCASSLRGAGQETQYFGPGTRLLVL.

This chain connects TRBV2 to TRBJ1-1; TRBD1 matches at 7 bases. V lost 8 bases and J lost 8; bases outside the gene matches: 11. The CDR3 consists of 13 residues. Per germline, CDR1 SNHLY and CDR2 FYNNEI. In DNA form, the CDR3 reads TGTGCCAGCGGAGGGACAGCACCCTGGGAAGCTTTCTTT. Its protein is CASGGTAPWEAFF.

In DNA form, the CDR3 reads TGTGCCACCAGTGACCGCTACACGACCCCCGGGAACTATGGCTACACCTTC. The encoded protein is CATSDRYTTPGNYGYTF. The chain is built from TRBV24-1 and TRBJ1-2; no clear D. The CDR3 extends over 17 amino acids. Trimming removed 4 bases from V and 2 bases from J, with 19 bases in between. Germline CDR1 KGHDR, CDR2 SFDVKD.

This clonotype was recorded many times. V and J are TRBV7-8 and TRBJ2-7, with D perhaps being TRBD1 or TRBD2 (5 bases each). With 7 bases removed from V and 5 bases from J, the gap between germline ends came to 21 bases. From germline, CDR1 is SGHVS and CDR2 FQNEAQ. This CDR3 has 15 residues. In nucleotides, the CDR3 is TGTGCCAGCACCTTTAGCGAGGGACGAGGGGACGAGCAGTACGTC. It specifies CASTFSEGRGDEQYV.

This clonotype was detected many times. This sequence joins TRBV9 and TRBJ2-2; D is ambiguous. This CDR3 region has 12 residues. Germline lookup yields CDR1 SGDLS and CDR2 YYNGEE. Trimming took off 0 bases at V and 7 bases at J, with 4 bases between the two ends. The CDR3 DNA is TGTGCCAGCAGCGTAGAAGGCGGGGAGCTGTTTTTT. Amino acids: CASSVEGGELFF.

This clonotype was counted only a few times. Written as DNA, the CDR3 is TGTGCCAGCAGTTCCCCGGTGGAGGGGCAGTTCTTC. It specifies CASSSPVEGQFF. The gene calls are TRBV6-6 and TRBJ2-1; perhaps TRBD2 as D (6 bases). The CDR3 length is 12 residues. Germline V gene data show CDR1 as MNHNY and CDR2 as SVGAGI (reference sequence). V lost 4 bases to trimming and J lost 12 bases, with 13 bases between them.